A selection of T cell receptor beta chains follows, all from one sample in a study of identical twins. A single record per CDR3 protein comes from TCRdb applying MiXCR to the 5' RACE reads. This table holds roughly 290,000 distinct CDR3 sequences, 6.5% to 9.5% found once. The sample was also linked to a second study, of yellow fever vaccine responses in identical twins.

Sequenced sample: memory (CD45RO+) T cells sorted from blood. These receptors came from a woman under 30 in good health. The CDR3 runs from the conserved cysteine through the conserved F or W. The order of the fields is CDR3 length, J gene, V gene, D gene, clone size, CDR3 DNA, CDR3 protein. The D gene is left open where the match is weak. Not every row has a clone size; where given, it reads once, few, many or a size class.

>15|TRBJ1-1|TRBV6-1|TRBD1|NA
TGTGCCAGCAGTAGGGGGCATGGGTCGAGCACTGAAGCTTTCTTT
CASSRGHGSSTEAFF
>16|TRBJ2-1|TRBV13|NA|NA
TGTGCCAGCAGCTCAGGGGCGGGAAGCTCCTACAATGAGCAGTTCTTC
CASSSGAGSSYNEQFF
>15|TRBJ2-3|TRBV7-2|TRBD2|many
TGTGCCAGCAGCTTCGGGACTAGGAGCACAGATACGCAGTATTTT
CASSFGTRSTDTQYF
>15|TRBJ1-2|TRBV28|TRBD1|few
TGTGCCAGCTTGGACAGGGTGGGATATAACTATGGCTACACCTTC
CASLDRVGYNYGYTF
>13|TRBJ1-3|TRBV19|NA|NA
TGTGCCAGCGGAGGGGTCGTGGGAAACACCATATATTTT
CASGGVVGNTIYF
>12|TRBJ2-3|TRBV5-1|NA|many
TGCGCCAGCAGCCCAGATACAGATACGCAGTATTTT
CASSPDTDTQYF
>15|TRBJ2-5|TRBV6-1|NA|few
TGTGCCAGCAGTGAAGGGCAGGGGCGACAAGAGACCCAGTACTTC
CASSEGQGRQETQYF
>16|TRBJ2-1|TRBV25-1|TRBD2|NA
TGTGCCAGCACCCGGCGGGGGGACTCCTCTAACAATGAGCAGTTCTTC
CASTRRGDSSNNEQFF
>14|TRBJ2-5|TRBV24-1|NA|few
TGTGCCACCAGAGCTAGGGGGTACCAAGAGACCCAGTACTTC
CATRARGYQETQYF
>15|TRBJ2-5|TRBV10-3|NA|NA
TGTGCCATCAGTGAGTCGTACAGGGCGGGAGAGACCCAGTACTTC
CAISESYRAGETQYF
>15|TRBJ2-2|TRBV20-1|TRBD2|many
TGCAGTGCTTTACGACTAGCGGGGGGCCCCGGGGAGCTGTTTTTT
CSALRLAGGPGELFF
>15|TRBJ2-2|TRBV7-9|TRBD1|few
TGTGCCAGCAGCTTAGGAGGGGACAGGACCGGGGAGCTGTTTTTT
CASSLGGDRTGELFF
>15|TRBJ2-1|TRBV7-9|NA|NA
TGTGCCAGCAGCTCGAGTGAGATGACAAACAATGAGCAGTTCTTC
CASSSSEMTNNEQFF
>16|TRBJ2-1|TRBV2|NA|many
TGTGCCAGCAGTATGGACTTCGTTAGCTCCTACAATGAGCAGTTCTTC
CASSMDFVSSYNEQFF
>12|TRBJ2-1|TRBV20-1|NA|many
TGCAGTGCTAGTACGGATGGGAATGAGCAGTTCTTC
CSASTDGNEQFF
>14|TRBJ2-1|TRBV6-2/TRBV6-3|TRBD2|few
TGTGCCAGCAGTTTTACCGGGACTACTACTGAGCAGTTCTTC
CASSFTGTTTEQFF
>15|TRBJ1-4|TRBV28|TRBD1|many
TGTGCCAGCAGAGCCTCCGGGACAGGGAACGAAAAACTGTTTTTT
CASRASGTGNEKLFF
>14|TRBJ1-3|TRBV7-9|TRBD1|NA
TGTGCCAGCAGCTCAGGACAGGGGGCATACACCATATATTTT
CASSSGQGAYTIYF
>18|TRBJ2-3|TRBV7-8|NA|NA
TGTGCCAGCAGCTTAGTGGCGGGTTCGGTTATTCGGACAGATACGCAGTATTTT
CASSLVAGSVIRTDTQYF
>15|TRBJ2-1|TRBV19|TRBD1|few
TGTGCCAGTAGAGCCGGGACAGGGGAAAGGAATGAGCAGTTCTTC
CASRAGTGERNEQFF
>13|TRBJ2-7|TRBV20-1|NA|NA
TGCAGTGCTAGGGGGGACAACTCCTACGAGCAGTACTTC
CSARGDNSYEQYF
>13|TRBJ1-4|TRBV7-8|NA|NA
TGTGCCAGCAGCTGGGGCCTTAATGAAAAACTGTTTTTT
CASSWGLNEKLFF
>13|TRBJ1-2|TRBV20-1|TRBD1|few
TGCAGTGCTAGACAGGGGGGGCACTATGGCTACACCTTC
CSARQGGHYGYTF
>14|TRBJ2-3|TRBV5-1|NA|many
TGCGCCAGCAGCTTCCAGCGGAGCACAGATACGCAGTATTTT
CASSFQRSTDTQYF
>17|TRBJ2-3|TRBV3-1|NA|many
TGTGCCAGCAGCCAAGATCCTGTTACGACGGACACAGATACGCAGTATTTT
CASSQDPVTTDTDTQYF
>24|TRBJ2-1|TRBV11-2|TRBD2|few
TGTGCCAGCAGCTTAGACTTAGCCGCCGACTGGAGACGGACTAGCGGCAAGCTTTACAATGAGCAGTTCTTC
CASSLDLAADWRRTSGKLYNEQFF
>15|TRBJ2-1|TRBV12-5|NA|few
TGTGCTAGTGGTTTGGGACTGAACTCCTACAATGAGCAGTTCTTC
CASGLGLNSYNEQFF
>14|TRBJ1-2|TRBV6-5|NA|NA
TGTGCCAGCAGTTACTCCGAAAGGGCTGGTGGCTACACCTTC
CASSYSERAGGYTF
>17|TRBJ2-1|TRBV6-1|TRBD2|few
TGTGCCAGCACCCAAAGTACGACTAGCGGTAACTACAATGAGCAGTTCTTC
CASTQSTTSGNYNEQFF
>13|TRBJ2-7|TRBV5-8|NA|NA
TGTGCCAGCAGCTTGACAGGGAGTCGAGAGCAGTACTTC
CASSLTGSREQYF
>14|TRBJ2-5|TRBV5-1|NA|many
TGCGCCAGCAGCCCTGGACACAAACAAGAGACCCAGTACTTC
CASSPGHKQETQYF
>15|TRBJ2-4|TRBV28|NA|few
TGTGCCAGCAGTGTCGGCTCAGAAGCCAAAAACATTCAGTACTTC
CASSVGSEAKNIQYF